Below are 8 T cell receptor beta chains sequenced from a single sample in a study of CXCR3-negative and CXCR3-positive naive CD8 T cells. UMI-labeled 5' RACE yielded the TRB cDNA libraries. Each CDR3 protein gets one entry in TCRdb, which reprocessed the 5' RACE reads and gives no DNA. The sample table sets out over 100,000 distinct CDR3 sequences. The material sequenced was naive CXCR3- CD8+ T cells from blood. Described subset: CD45RO-CCR7+CD27+CD95- naive CD8+ T cells lacking CXCR3 (TNR3-). Receptors originate from a human donor in good health. Some clones in this sample may be carry-over from other donors' samples.

The chain links TRBV11-2 to TRBJ1-1; TCRdb returns TRBD1, unconfirmable since there is no DNA. The germline V gene has CDR1 SGHAT and CDR2 FQNNGV. This CDR3 has 14 residues. The CDR3 spells CASSLVSGVAEAFF.

CDR3: CASSSEFRGSSYNEQFF. This sequence joins TRBV28 and TRBJ2-1; TCRdb indicates TRBD1, and absent DNA this call remains unverified. Germline CDR1 and CDR2: MDHEN and SYDVKM. This CDR3 spans 17 amino acids.

The chain is built from TRBV11-2 and TRBJ1-1; the TCRdb D gene call, TRBD1, has no DNA to confirm it. Germline loops: CDR1 SGHAT, CDR2 FQNNGV. This CDR3 contains 17 residues. The CDR3 here is CASSLGAYGQVNTEAFF. Looking up the rest from reference TRBV11-2 and TRBJ1-1 gives the full variable domain: EAGVAQSPRYKIIEKRQSVAFWCNPISGHATLYWYQQILGQGPKLLIQFQNNGVVDDSQLPKDRFSAERLKGVDSTLKIQPAKLEDSAVYLCASSLGAYGQVNTEAFFGQGTRLTVV.

V gene TRBV7-2 combines with J gene TRBJ2-2. The germline V gene encodes CDR1 SGHTA and CDR2 FQGNSA. CDR3 length: 14 amino acids. The CDR3 reads CASSSDPNTGELFF.

The gene calls are TRBV19 and TRBJ2-3; TCRdb's D call, TRBD2, is unchecked because there is no DNA. Germline CDR1 reads LNHDA; CDR2 reads SQIVND (reference sequence). The CDR3 consists of 14 residues. CDR3 protein: CASMGTSGTDTQYF.

V is TRBV7-2 and J is TRBJ2-5. Germline-derived CDR1 and CDR2 are SGHTA and FQGNSA. CDR3 size: 14 residues. CDR3 in amino acids: CASSLFSGLETQYF.

V and J are TRBV6-5 and TRBJ2-5; TCRdb selects TRBD2, and the lack of DNA leaves this call unchecked. Germline V gene sequence: CDR1 MNHEY, CDR2 SVGAGI. CDR3 length: 15 residues. CDR3 residues: CASTEVAGGLETQYF.

CDR3 sequence: CASSRWATVSYNEQFF. The chain is built from TRBV28 and TRBJ2-1; TCRdb returns TRBD2, unconfirmable since there is no DNA. Germline V gene lookup returns CDR1 MDHEN and CDR2 SYDVKM. This CDR3 comprises 16 residues. Together with reference TRBV28 and TRBJ2-1, the CDR3 gives the full variable domain: DVKVTQSSRYLVKRTGEKVFLECVQDMDHENMFWYRQDPGLGLRLIYFSYDVKMKEKGDIPEGYSVSREKKERFSLILESASTNQTSMYLCASSRWATVSYNEQFFGPGTRLTVL.